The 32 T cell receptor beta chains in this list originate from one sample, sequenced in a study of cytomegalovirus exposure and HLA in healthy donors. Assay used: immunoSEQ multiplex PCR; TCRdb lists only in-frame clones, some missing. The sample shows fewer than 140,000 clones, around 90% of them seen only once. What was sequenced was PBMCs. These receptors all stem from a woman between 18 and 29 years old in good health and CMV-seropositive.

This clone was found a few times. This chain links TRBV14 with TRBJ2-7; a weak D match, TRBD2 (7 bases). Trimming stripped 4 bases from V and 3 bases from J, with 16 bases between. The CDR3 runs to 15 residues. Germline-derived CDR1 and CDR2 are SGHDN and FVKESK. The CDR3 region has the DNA TGTGCCAGCAGCCGGATGGGAGGGGGGCTCTACGAGCAGTACTTC. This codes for CASSRMGGGLYEQYF.

The CDR3 DNA reads TGTGCCAGCAGTGCAGGTGACGGATCAGTCCTTGGCTACACCTTC. The encoded protein is CASSAGDGSVLGYTF. The chain couples TRBV6-1 to TRBJ1-2; no definite D call. The germline V gene has CDR1 MNHNS and CDR2 SASEGT. The CDR3 extends over 15 amino acids. With 4 bases removed from V and 7 bases from J, the gap between germline ends came to 19 bases.

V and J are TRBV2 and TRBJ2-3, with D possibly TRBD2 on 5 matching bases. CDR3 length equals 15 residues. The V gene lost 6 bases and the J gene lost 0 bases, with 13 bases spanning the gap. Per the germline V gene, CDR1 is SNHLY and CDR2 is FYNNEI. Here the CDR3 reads CASSRSGLSTDTQYF. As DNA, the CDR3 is TGTGCCAGCAGCCGAAGCGGATTAAGCACAGATACGCAGTATTTT. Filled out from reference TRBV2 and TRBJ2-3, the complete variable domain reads EPEVTQTPSHQVTQMGQEVILRCVPISNHLYFYWYRQILGQKVEFLVSFYNNEISEKSEIFDDQFSVERPDGSNFTLKIRSTKLEDSAMYFCASSRSGLSTDTQYFGPGTRLTVL.

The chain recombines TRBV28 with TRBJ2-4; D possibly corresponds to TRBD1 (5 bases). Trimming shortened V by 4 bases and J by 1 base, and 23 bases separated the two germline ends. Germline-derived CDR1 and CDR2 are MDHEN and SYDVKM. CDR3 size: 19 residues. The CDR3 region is CASSYPLGAPSKAKNIQYF. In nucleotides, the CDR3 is TGTGCCAGCAGTTACCCTTTAGGGGCTCCCTCTAAGGCCAAAAACATTCAGTACTTC.

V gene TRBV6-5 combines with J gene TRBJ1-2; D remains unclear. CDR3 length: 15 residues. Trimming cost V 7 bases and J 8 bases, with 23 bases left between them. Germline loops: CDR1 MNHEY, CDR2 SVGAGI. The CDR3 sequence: CASIGELLGLWGYTF. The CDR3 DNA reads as TGTGCCAGCATCGGGGAGCTTTTGGGTCTCTGGGGCTACACCTTC.

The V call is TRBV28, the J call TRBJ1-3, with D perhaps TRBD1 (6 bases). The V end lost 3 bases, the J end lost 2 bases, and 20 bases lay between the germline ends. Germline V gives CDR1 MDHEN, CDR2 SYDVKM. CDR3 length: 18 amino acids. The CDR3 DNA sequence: TGTGCCAGCAGTTTCCTCGCCGCCTCAGGGGCCCCTGGAAACACCATATATTTT. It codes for CASSFLAASGAPGNTIYF.

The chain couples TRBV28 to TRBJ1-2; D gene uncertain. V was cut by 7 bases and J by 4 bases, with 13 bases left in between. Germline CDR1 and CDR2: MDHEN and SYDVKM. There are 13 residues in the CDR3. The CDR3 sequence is CASTPGLLYGYTF. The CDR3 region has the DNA TGTGCCAGCACCCCAGGACTTCTCTATGGCTACACCTTC.

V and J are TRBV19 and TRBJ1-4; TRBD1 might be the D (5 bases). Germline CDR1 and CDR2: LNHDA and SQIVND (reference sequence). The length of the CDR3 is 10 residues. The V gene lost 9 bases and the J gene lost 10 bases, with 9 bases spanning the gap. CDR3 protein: CASWGGKLFF. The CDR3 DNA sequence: TGTGCCAGCTGGGGGGGAAAACTGTTTTTT.

The CDR3 DNA sequence: TGCAGCGTTGATGACAGAAACTATGGCTACACCTTC. Translating gives CSVDDRNYGYTF. V and J are TRBV29-1 and TRBJ1-2; perhaps TRBD1 as D (5 bases). Trimming cost V 3 bases and J 2 bases, with 7 bases left between them. This CDR3 has 12 amino acids. Germline loops: CDR1 SQVTM, CDR2 ANQGSEA.

The CDR3 loop reads CASRELGQATTYEQYF. Written as DNA, the CDR3 is TGTGCCAGCAGAGAACTGGGACAGGCGACCACCTACGAGCAGTACTTC. V and J are TRBV2 and TRBJ2-7, with TRBD1 matching over 8 bases. The CDR3 is 16 residues long. V lost 6 bases and J lost 2; bases outside the gene matches: 12. Germline V gene sequence: CDR1 SNHLY, CDR2 FYNNEI.

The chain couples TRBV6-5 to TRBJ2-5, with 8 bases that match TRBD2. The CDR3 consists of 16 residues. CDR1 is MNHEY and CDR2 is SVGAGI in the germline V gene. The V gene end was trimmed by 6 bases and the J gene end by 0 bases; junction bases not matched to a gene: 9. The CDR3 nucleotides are TGTGCCAGCAGCTACACTAGCGGCTTTTACCAAGAGACCCAGTACTTC. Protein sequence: CASSYTSGFYQETQYF.

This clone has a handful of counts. The CDR3 bases are TGTGCCAGCAGTTCCAGACAGGGAGTTTGGGACAATGAGCAGTTCTTC. It codes for CASSSRQGVWDNEQFF. The chain uses TRBV27 and TRBJ2-1; TRBD1 aligns across 7 bases. The CDR3 contains 16 residues. In germline, CDR1 is MNHEY, CDR2 SMNVEV (reference sequence). Losses at the gene ends were 4 bases for V and 5 bases for J; bases not matched to a gene: 11.

CDR3 sequence: CATSRGRTGVYGYTF. The CDR3 coding sequence is TGTGCCACCAGCAGAGGCCGGACAGGGGTATATGGCTACACCTTC. This chain joins TRBV15 and TRBJ1-2; 9 bases are shared with TRBD1. The trim removed 1 base at V and 5 bases at J, leaving 5 bases unmatched. The CDR3 is 15 residues long. Germline loops: CDR1 LNHNV, CDR2 YYDKDF (reference sequence).

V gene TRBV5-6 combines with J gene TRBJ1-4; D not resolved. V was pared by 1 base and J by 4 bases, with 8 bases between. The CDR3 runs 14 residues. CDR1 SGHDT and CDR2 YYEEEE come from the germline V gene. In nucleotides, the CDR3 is TGTGCCAGCAGCTTGAGCGGCTATAATGAAAAACTGTTTTTT. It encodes CASSLSGYNEKLFF.

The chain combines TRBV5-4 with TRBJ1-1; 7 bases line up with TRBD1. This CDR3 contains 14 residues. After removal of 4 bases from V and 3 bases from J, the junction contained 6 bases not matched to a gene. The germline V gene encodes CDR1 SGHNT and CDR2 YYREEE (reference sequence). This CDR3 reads CASSPDRAYTEAFF. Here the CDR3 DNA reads TGTGCCAGCAGCCCAGACAGGGCCTACACTGAAGCTTTCTTT.

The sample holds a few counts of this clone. CDR3 amino acids: CASSYSSRAGDSPLHF. Written as DNA, the CDR3 is TGTGCCAGCAGTTACTCGTCCAGGGCAGGTGATTCACCCCTCCACTTT. V is TRBV6-5 and J is TRBJ1-6; a possible D gene is TRBD1 (5 bases). Looked up from germline, CDR1 is MNHEY and CDR2 is SVGAGI. Trimming shortened V by 0 bases and J by 8 bases, and 14 bases separated the two germline ends. This CDR3 contains 16 residues.

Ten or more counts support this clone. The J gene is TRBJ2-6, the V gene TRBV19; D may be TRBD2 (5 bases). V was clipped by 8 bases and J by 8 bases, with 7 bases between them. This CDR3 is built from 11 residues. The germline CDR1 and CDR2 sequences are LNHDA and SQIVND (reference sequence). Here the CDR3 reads CASRGSNVLTF. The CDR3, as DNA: TGTGCCAGTCGAGGGTCCAACGTCCTGACTTTC.

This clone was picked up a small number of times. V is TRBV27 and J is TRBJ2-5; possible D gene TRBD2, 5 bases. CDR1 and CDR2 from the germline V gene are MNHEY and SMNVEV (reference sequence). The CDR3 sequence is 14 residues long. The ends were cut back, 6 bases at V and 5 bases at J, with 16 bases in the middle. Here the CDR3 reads CASSRTGEEETQYF. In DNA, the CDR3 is TGTGCCAGCAGCCGGACCGGGGAAGAGGAGACCCAGTACTTC.

CDR3 sequence reads: CASSRKGQANTGELFF. In nucleotides, the CDR3 is TGTGCCAGCAGCAGAAAAGGACAGGCGAACACCGGGGAGCTGTTTTTT. The gene calls are TRBV11-2 and TRBJ2-2; 7 nucleotides match TRBD1. The CDR3 is 16 residues long. V was clipped by 5 bases and J by 0 bases; unmatched bases: 6. Germline lookup yields CDR1 SGHAT and CDR2 FQNNGV.

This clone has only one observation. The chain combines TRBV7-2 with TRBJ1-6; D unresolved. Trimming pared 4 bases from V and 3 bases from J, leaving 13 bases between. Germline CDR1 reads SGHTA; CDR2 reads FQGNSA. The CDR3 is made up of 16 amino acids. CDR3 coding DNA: TGTGCCAGCAGCTCCGAGGGAGATGACTATAATTCACCCCTCCACTTT. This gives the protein CASSSEGDDYNSPLHF.

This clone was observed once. The CDR3 bases are TGTGCCAGCAGCCCACAAAGTGACACAACTAATGAAAAACTGTTTTTT. Amino acid sequence: CASSPQSDTTNEKLFF. The V gene is TRBV5-6, the J gene TRBJ1-4; D is uncertain. Germline V gene lookup returns CDR1 SGHDT and CDR2 YYEEEE. The CDR3 is 16 residues long. V was trimmed by 4 bases and J by 0 bases, leaving 13 bases between them.

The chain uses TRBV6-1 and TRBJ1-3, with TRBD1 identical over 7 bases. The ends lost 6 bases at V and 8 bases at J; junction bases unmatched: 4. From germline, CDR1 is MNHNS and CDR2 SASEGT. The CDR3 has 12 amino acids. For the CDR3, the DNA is TGTGCCAGCAGGGACAGGCGTGACACCATATATTTT. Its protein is CASRDRRDTIYF.

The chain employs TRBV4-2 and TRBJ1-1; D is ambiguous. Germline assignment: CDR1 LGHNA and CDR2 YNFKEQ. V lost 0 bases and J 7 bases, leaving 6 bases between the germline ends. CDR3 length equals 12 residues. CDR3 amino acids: CASSQEGGEAFF. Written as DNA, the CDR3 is TGTGCCAGCAGCCAAGAAGGAGGTGAAGCTTTCTTT.

The CDR3 loop reads CASSLGTENQPQHF. CDR3 nucleotide sequence: TGTGCCAGCAGCTTAGGCACCGAGAATCAGCCCCAGCATTTT. The chain combines TRBV7-9 with TRBJ1-5, with D unclear. Germline-derived CDR1 and CDR2 are SEHNR and FQNEAQ (reference sequence). The CDR3 has 14 residues. Trimming removed 1 base from V and 4 bases from J, with 8 bases in between.

The CDR3: CASSFSSGAYNEQFF. In DNA form, the CDR3 reads TGTGCCAGCAGCTTCTCGAGCGGGGCCTACAATGAGCAGTTCTTC. The V gene is TRBV7-8, the J gene TRBJ2-1; 7 bases agree with TRBD2. V shed 3 bases, J shed 2 bases, and the junction held 4 bases outside the gene matches. This CDR3 is 15 amino acids long. The germline V gene has CDR1 SGHVS and CDR2 FQNEAQ.

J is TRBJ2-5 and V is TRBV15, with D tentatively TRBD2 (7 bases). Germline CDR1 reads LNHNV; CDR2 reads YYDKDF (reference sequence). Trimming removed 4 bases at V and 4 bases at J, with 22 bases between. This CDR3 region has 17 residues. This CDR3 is CATSTAIGGGLGETQYF. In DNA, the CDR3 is TGTGCCACCAGCACCGCAATAGGGGGGGGGCTAGGAGAGACCCAGTACTTC.

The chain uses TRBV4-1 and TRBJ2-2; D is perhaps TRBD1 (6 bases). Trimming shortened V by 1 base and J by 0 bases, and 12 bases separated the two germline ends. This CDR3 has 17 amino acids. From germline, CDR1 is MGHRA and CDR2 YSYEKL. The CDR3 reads CASSQVAGTTNTGELFF. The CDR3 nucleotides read TGCGCCAGCAGCCAAGTAGCCGGGACAACGAACACCGGGGAGCTGTTTTTT.

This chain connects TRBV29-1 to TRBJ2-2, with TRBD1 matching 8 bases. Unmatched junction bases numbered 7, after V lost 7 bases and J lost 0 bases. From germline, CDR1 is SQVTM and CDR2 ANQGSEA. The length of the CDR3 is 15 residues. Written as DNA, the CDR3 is TGCAGCGCCAAAGGGGACAGGACGAACACCGGGGAGCTGTTTTTT. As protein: CSAKGDRTNTGELFF.

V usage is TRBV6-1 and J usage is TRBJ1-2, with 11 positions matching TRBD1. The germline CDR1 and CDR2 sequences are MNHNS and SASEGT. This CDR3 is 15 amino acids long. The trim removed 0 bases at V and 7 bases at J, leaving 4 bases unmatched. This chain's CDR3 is CASSEAGQGAGGYTF. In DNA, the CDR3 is TGTGCCAGCAGTGAAGCCGGACAGGGGGCGGGTGGCTACACCTTC.

CDR3 protein: CASSLSSEAAMGNQPQHF. CDR3 nucleotides: TGTGCCAGCAGCCTATCTTCAGAGGCAGCCATGGGCAATCAGCCCCAGCATTTT. The gene calls are TRBV14 and TRBJ1-5, with D uncertain. Germline values: CDR1 SGHDN, CDR2 FVKESK. This CDR3 contains 18 residues. Deletions cut 4 bases from V and 2 bases from J, with 21 bases between.

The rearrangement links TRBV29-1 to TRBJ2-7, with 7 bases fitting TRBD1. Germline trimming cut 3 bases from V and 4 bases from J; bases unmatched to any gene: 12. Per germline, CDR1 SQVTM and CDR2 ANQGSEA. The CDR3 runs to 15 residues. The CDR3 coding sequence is TGCAGCGTTGACACGCTGGGACCGACAGGGTACGAGCAGTACTTC. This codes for CSVDTLGPTGYEQYF.

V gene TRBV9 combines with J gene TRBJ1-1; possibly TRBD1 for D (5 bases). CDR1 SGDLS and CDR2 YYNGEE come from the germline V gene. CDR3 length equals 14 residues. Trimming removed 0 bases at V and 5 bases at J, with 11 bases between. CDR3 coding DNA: TGTGCCAGCAGCGTAGAAGGGCGGGGGACTGAAGCTTTCTTT. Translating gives CASSVEGRGTEAFF.